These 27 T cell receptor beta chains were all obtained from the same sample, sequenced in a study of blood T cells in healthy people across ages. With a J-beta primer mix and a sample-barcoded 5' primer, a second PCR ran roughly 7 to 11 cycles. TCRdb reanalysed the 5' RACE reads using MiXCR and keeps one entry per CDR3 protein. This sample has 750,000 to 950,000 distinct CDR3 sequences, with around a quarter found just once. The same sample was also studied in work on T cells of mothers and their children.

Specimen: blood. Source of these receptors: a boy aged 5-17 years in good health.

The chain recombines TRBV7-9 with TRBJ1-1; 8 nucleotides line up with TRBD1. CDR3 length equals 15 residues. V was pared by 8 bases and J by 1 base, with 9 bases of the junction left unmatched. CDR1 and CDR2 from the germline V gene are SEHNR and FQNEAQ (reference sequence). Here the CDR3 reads CASHLQGAENTEAFF. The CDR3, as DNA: TGTGCCAGCCACCTTCAGGGGGCGGAGAACACTGAAGCTTTCTTT.

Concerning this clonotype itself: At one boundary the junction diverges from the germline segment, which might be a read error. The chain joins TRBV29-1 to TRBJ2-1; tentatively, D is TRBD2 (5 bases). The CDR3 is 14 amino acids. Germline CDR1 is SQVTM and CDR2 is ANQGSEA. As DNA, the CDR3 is TGCAGCGCCGAGGGTCCTAACACAAGGAACGAGCGGTACTTC. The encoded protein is CSAEGPNTRNERYF.

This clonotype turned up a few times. The CDR3: CASSLTPTSGGRTDTQYF. DNA for the CDR3: TGTGCCAGCAGCTTAACCCCGACTAGCGGGGGCCGCACAGATACGCAGTATTTT. The chain uses TRBV7-3 and TRBJ2-3, with 12 bases matching TRBD2. V lost 0 bases, J lost 1 base, and 5 bases stayed unmatched. CDR1 is SGHTA, CDR2 FQGTGA, per germline. CDR3 length equals 18 residues. The whole variable domain, remainder taken from reference TRBV7-3 and TRBJ2-3, is GAGVSQTPSNKVTEKGKYVELRCDPISGHTALYWYRQSLGQGPEFLIYFQGTGAADDSGLPNDRFFAVRPEGSVSTLKIQRTERGDSAVYLCASSLTPTSGGRTDTQYFGPGTRLTVL.

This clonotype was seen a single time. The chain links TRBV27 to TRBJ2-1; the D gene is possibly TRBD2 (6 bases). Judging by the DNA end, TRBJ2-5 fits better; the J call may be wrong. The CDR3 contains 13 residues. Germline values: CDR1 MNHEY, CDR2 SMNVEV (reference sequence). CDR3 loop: CASSLSRTGAQYF. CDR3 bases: TGTGCCAGCAGTTTATCGAGGACGGGGGCCCAGTACTTC.

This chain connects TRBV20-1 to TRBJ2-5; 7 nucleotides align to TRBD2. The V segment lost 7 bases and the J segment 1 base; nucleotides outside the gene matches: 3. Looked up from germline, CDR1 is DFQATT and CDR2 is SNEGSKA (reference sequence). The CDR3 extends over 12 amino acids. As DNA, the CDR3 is TGCAGTGGGCTAGCGGCCCAAGAGACCCAGTACTTC. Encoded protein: CSGLAAQETQYF.

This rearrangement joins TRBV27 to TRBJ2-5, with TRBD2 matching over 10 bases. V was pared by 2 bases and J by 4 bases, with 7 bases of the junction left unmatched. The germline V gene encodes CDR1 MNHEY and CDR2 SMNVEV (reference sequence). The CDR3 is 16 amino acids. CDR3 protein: CASSLLAGAPPETQYF. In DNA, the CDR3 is TGTGCCAGCAGTTTACTAGCGGGGGCCCCTCCAGAGACCCAGTACTTC.

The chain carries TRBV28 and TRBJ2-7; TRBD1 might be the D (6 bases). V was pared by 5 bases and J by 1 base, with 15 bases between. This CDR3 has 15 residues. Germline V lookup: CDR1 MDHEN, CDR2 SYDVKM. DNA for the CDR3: TGTGCCAGCAGTCTCTACAGGGTCGGGTCCTACGAGCAGTACTTC. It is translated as CASSLYRVGSYEQYF.

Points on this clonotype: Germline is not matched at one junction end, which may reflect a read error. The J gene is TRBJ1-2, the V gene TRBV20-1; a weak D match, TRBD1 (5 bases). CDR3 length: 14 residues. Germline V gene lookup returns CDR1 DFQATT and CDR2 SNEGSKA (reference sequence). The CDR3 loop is CSAREGGRGSGYIF. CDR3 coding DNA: TGCAGTGCTAGAGAGGGGGGACGTGGAAGTGGCTACATCTTC.

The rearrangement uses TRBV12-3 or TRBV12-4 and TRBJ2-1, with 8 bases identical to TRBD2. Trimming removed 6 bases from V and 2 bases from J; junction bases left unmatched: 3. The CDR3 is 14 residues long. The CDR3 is CASRRAGAYNEQFF. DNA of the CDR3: TGTGCCAGCAGAAGAGCGGGGGCCTACAATGAGCAGTTCTTC.

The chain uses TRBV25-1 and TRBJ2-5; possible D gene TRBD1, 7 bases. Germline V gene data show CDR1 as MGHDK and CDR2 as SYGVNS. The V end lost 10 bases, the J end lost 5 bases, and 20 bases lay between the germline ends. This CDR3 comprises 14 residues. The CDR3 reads CATTSPGGQETQYF. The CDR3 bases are TGTGCCACCACCTCCCCCGGGGGACAGGAGACCCAGTACTTC.

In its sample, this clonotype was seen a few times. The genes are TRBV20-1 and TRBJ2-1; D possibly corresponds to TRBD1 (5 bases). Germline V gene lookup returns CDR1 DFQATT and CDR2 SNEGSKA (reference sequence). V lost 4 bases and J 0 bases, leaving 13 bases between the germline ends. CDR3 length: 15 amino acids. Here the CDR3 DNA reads TGCAGTGCTAACAGGAAAGCCCTCTCCTACAATGAGCAGTTCTTC. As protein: CSANRKALSYNEQFF.

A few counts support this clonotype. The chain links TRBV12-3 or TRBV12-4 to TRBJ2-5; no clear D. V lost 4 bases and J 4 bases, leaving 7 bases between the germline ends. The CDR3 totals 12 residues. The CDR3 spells CASSYLRETQYF. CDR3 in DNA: TGTGCCAGCAGTTACCTTCGAGAGACCCAGTACTTC.

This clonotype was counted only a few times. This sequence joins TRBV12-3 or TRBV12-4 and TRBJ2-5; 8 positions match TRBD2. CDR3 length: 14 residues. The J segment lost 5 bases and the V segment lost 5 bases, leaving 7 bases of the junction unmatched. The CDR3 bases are TGTGCCAGCAGTCAGCCGGGACTAGGGGAGACCCAGTACTTC. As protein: CASSQPGLGETQYF.

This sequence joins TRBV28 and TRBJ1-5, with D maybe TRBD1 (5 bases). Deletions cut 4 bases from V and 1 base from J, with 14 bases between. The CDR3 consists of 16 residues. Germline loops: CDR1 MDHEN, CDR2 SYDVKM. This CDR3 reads CASSSRTYRSNQPQHF. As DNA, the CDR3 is TGTGCCAGCAGTTCTAGGACATACCGAAGCAATCAGCCCCAGCATTTT.

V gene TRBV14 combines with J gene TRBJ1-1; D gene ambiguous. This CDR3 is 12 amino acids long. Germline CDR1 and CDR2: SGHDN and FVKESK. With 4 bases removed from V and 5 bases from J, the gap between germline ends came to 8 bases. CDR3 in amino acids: CASSPLRTEAFF. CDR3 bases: TGTGCCAGCAGCCCACTCAGGACTGAAGCTTTCTTT.

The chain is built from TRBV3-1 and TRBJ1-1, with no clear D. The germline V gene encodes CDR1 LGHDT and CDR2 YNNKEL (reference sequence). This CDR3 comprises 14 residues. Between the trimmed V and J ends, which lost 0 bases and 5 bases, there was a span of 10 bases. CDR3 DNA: TGTGCCAGCAGCCAAGAAGACGGGAGGACTGAAGCTTTCTTT. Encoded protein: CASSQEDGRTEAFF.

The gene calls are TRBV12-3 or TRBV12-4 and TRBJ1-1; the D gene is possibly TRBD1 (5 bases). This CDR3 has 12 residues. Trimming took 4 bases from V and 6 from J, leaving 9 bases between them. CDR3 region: CASSSGRAEAFF. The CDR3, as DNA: TGTGCCAGCAGTTCAGGGAGGGCTGAAGCTTTCTTT.

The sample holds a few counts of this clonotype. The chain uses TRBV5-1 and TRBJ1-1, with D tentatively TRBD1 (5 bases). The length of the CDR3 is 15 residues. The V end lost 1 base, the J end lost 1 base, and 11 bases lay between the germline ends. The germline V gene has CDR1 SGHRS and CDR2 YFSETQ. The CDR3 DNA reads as TGCGCCAGCAGCTTGTCGACAGCCTCGAACACTGAAGCTTTCTTT. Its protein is CASSLSTASNTEAFF. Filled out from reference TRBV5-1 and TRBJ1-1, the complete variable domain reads KAGVTQTPRYLIKTRGQQVTLSCSPISGHRSVSWYQQTPGQGLQFLFEYFSETQRNKGNFPGRFSGRQFSNSRSEMNVSTLELGDSALYLCASSLSTASNTEAFFGQGTRLTVV.

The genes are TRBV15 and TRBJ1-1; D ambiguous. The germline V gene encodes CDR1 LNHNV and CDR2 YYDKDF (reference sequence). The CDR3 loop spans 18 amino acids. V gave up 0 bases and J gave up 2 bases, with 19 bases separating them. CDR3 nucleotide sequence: TGTGCCACCAGCAGAGATCTATTTGGATACCTATTAAACACTGAAGCTTTCTTT. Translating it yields CATSRDLFGYLLNTEAFF.

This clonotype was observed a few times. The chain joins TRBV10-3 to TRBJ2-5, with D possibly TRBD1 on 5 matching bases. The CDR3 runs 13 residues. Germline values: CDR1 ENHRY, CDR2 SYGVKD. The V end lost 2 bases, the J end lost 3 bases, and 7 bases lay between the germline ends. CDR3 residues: CAISERGEETQYF. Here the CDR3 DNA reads TGTGCCATCAGTGAGAGGGGTGAAGAGACCCAGTACTTC.

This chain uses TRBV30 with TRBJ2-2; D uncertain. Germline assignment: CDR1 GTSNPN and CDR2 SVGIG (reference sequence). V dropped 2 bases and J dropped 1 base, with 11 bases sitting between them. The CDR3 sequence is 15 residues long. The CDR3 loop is CAWSPPGLNTGELFF. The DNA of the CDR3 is TGTGCCTGGAGTCCCCCGGGCCTGAACACCGGGGAGCTGTTTTTT.

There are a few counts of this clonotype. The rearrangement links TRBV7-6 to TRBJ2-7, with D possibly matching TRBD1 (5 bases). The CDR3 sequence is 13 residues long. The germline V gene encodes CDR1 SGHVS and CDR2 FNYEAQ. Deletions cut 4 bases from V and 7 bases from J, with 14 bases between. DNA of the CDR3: TGTGCCAGCAGCTCGCTACGGAAGGGGGAGCAGTACTTC. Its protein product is CASSSLRKGEQYF.

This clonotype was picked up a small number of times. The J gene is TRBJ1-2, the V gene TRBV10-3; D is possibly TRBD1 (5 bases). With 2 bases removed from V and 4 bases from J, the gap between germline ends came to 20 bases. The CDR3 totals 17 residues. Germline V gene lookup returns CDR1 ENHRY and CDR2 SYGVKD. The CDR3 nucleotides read TGTGCCATCAGTGAGCCTCAAGTCGGGACGGGTCCCTATGGCTACACCTTC. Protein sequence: CAISEPQVGTGPYGYTF.

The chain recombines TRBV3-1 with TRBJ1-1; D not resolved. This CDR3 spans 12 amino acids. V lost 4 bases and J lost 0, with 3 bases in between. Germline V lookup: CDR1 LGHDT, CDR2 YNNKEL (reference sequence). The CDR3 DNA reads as TGTGCCAGCAGCCGGGTGAACACTGAAGCTTTCTTT. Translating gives CASSRVNTEAFF.

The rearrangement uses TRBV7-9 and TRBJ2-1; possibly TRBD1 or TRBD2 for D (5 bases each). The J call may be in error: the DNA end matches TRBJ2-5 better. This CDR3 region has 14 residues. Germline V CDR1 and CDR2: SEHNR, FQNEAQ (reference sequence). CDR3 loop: CASSLVAPGQTQYF. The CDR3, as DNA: TGTGCCAGCAGCTTAGTAGCCCCGGGGCAGACCCAGTACTTC.

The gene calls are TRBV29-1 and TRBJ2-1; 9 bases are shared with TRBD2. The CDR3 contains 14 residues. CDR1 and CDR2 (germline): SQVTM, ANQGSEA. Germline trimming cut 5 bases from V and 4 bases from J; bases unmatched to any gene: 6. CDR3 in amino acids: CSVLGGGVYNEQFF. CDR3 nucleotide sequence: TGCAGCGTTCTTGGCGGGGGGGTTTACAATGAGCAGTTCTTC.

CDR3 residues: CASRSDRGAFF. The CDR3 DNA reads as TGTGCCAGCAGATCCGACAGGGGAGCTTTCTTT. This chain joins TRBV7-9 and TRBJ1-1; 8 bases fit TRBD1. The V and J ends lost 6 bases and 10 bases, in that order; junction bases with no gene match: 4. CDR1 and CDR2 from the germline V gene are SEHNR and FQNEAQ (reference sequence). CDR3 length equals 11 residues.